The clone carrying this TCR beta chain came up a few times. What it binds is unknown. Semi-nested PCR with Nested Universal Primer A followed constant-region reverse priming of full-length variable regions. TCRdb re-derived calls from the 5' RACE reads in MiXCR, one entry per CDR3 protein. In the table there are roughly 45,000 distinct CDR3 sequences, over 20% of which are singletons. General study results and limits: Tumor memory CD4+ T cell TCR gene usage clustered with blood and lymph node memory CD4+ cells and lymph node naive CD4+ cells. Tumor-infiltrating Treg TCR alpha and beta sequences overlapped most with tumor naive CD4+ T cells, then blood naive.

Tregs were sorted as CD4+CD25+CD127-/low cells. Looked up from germline, CDR1 is SGHVT and CDR2 is SQSDAQ. The CDR3 covers 21 residues. Between the trimmed V and J ends, which lost 2 bases and 1 base, there was a span of 24 bases. V is TRBV7-4 and J is TRBJ1-6; tentatively, D is TRBD1 (6 bases). The sample was Tregs sorted from a lymph node. The source is a female donor with breast cancer. For the CDR3, the DNA is TGTGCCAGCAGCTTAAGATGGAGGGGGGACCCGGAAGGATCCTATAATTCACCCCTCCACTTT. Translation gives CASSLRWRGDPEGSYNSPLHF.